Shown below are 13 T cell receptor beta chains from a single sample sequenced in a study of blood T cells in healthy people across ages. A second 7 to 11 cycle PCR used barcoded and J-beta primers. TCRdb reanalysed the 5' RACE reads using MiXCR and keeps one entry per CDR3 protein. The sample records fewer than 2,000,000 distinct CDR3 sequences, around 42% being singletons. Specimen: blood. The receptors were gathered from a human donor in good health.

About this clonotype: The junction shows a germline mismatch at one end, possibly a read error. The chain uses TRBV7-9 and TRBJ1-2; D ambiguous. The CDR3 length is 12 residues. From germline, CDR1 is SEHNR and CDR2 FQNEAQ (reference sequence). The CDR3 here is CASSLEHYDYTF. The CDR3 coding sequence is TGTGCCAGCAGCTTAGAGCACTATGACTACACCTTC.

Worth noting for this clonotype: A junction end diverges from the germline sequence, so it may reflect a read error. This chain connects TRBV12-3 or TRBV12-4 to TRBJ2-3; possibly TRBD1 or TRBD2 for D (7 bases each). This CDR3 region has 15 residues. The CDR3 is CTSRGAGVVTDTQYF. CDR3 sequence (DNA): TGTACCAGCAGGGGGGCGGGGGTGGTTACAGATACGCAGTATTTT.

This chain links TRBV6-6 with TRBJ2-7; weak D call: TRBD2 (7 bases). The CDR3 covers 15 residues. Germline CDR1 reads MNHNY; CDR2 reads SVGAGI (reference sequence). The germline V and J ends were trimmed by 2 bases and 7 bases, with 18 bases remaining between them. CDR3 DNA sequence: TGTGCCAGCAGTTACCTGGGGGGGCCGGTTAAGGAGCAGTACTTC. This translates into CASSYLGGPVKEQYF.

This CDR3 is CASSSTLVGVEQFF. Written as DNA, the CDR3 is TGTGCCAGCAGCTCCACATTGGTCGGAGTTGAGCAGTTCTTC. The rearrangement joins TRBV7-9 to TRBJ2-1; D remains ambiguous. The germline gives CDR1 SEHNR, CDR2 FQNEAQ (reference sequence). Trimming took off 4 bases at V and 9 bases at J, with 16 bases between the two ends. This CDR3 has 14 residues.

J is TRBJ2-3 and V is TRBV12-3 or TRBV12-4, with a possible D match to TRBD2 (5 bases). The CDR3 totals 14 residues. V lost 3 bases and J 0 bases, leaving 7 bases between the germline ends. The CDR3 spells CASSLTKSTDTQYF. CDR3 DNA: TGTGCCAGCAGTTTGACTAAAAGCACAGATACGCAGTATTTT.

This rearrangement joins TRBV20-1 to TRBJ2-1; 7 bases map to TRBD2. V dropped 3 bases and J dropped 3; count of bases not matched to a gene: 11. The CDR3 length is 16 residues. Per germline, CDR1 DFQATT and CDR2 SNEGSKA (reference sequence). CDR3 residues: CSARPTGGGVYNEQFF. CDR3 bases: TGCAGTGCTAGGCCCACGGGAGGCGGAGTCTACAATGAGCAGTTCTTC.

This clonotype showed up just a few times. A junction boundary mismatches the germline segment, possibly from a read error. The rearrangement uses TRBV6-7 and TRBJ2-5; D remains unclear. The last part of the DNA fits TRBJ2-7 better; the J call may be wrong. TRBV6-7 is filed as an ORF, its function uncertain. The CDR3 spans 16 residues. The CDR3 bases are TGTGCCAGCAGTCACTCGGACGGAAAAGCCTTCTACGAGCAGTACTTC. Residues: CASSHSDGKAFYEQYF.

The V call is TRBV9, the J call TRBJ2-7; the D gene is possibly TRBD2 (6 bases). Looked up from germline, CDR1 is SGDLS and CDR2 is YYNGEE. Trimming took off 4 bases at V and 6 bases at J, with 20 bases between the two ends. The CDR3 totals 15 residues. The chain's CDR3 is CASSNRLEGEAEQYF. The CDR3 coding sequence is TGTGCCAGCAGCAACCGACTAGAGGGTGAGGCCGAGCAGTACTTC.

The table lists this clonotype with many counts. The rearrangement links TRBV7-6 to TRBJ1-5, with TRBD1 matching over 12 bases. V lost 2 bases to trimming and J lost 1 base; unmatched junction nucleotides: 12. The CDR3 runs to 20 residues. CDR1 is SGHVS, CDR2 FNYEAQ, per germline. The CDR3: CASSLILIGTGGSSNQPQHF. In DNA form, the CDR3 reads TGTGCCAGCAGCTTAATTTTAATCGGGACAGGGGGCTCCAGCAATCAGCCCCAGCATTTT. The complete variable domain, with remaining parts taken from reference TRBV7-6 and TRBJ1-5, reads GAGVSQSPRYKVTKRGQDVALRCDPISGHVSLYWYRQALGQGPEFLTYFNYEAQQDKSGLPNDRFSAERPEGSISTLTIQRTEQRDSAMYRCASSLILIGTGGSSNQPQHFGDGTRLSIL.

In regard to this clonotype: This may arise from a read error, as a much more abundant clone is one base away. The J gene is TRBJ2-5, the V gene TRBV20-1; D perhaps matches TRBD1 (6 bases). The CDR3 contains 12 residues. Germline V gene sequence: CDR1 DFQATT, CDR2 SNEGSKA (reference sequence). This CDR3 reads CSASTGQETQDF. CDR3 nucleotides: TGCAGTGCTAGCACAGGGCAAGAGACCCAGGACTTC.

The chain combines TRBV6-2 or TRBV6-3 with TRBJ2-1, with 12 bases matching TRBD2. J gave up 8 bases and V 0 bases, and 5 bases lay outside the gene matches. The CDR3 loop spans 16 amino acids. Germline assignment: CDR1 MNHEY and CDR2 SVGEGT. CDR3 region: CASSYSSSGGAYEQFF. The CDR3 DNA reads TGTGCCAGCAGTTACTCGTCTAGCGGGGGGGCCTATGAGCAGTTCTTC.

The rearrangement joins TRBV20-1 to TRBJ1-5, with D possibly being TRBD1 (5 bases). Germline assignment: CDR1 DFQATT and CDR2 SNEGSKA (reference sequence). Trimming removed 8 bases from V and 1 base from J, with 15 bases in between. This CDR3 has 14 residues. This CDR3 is CSIQRDRSNQPQHF. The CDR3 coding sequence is TGCAGTATCCAGAGAGACAGAAGCAATCAGCCCCAGCATTTT.

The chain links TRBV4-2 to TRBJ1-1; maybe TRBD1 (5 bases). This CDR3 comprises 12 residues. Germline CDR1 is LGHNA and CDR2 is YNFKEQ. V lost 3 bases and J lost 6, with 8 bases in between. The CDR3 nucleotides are TGTGCCAGCAGCCACGCCAGGGCTGAAGCTTTCTTT. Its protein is CASSHARAEAFF.